This T cell receptor (beta chain) appears in the sequencing data of a study of a mutant IDH1 vaccine in newly diagnosed glioma. As for time point: week 5, during vaccination. The study gave 300 ug of mutant IDH1 20-mer peptide per vaccine dose, with topical imiquimod. In germline, CDR1 is SNHLY, CDR2 FYNNEI. The CDR3 loop spans 11 amino acids. Deletions cut 5 bases from V and 6 bases from J, with 7 bases between. As for this clone: Its antigen is still unknown.

TCRdb's table, derived via immunoSEQ multiplex PCR, lists solely in-frame clones and lacks some. Found here are fewer than 65,000 clones, about 80% of them singletons; the top ten hold roughly 3.5%. The J gene is TRBJ1-2, the V gene TRBV2; no clear D. Here the sequenced sample was PBMCs, taken from a glioma patient whose treatment included an IDH1 peptide vaccine. The TCR was taken from a man aged 25-40 years with glioma. The CDR3 protein is CASSPGDGYTF. CDR3 sequence (DNA): TGTGCCAGCAGTCCAGGAGATGGCTACACCTTC.